This paragraph reports one TCR beta chain. The target antigen is unknown. The data derive from a study of CD8+ T cells in alopecia areata. Looking at the study overall: Severity was scored as percentage of affected scalp area in treated patients. Regarding the study as a whole: Scalp clonality and expanded CD8+ clones among the top 100 were significantly decreased by tofacitinib. Scalp lesions, especially in alopecia totalis/universalis, had higher clonality than normal scalp.

Sample treatment: oral pan-JAK inhibitor, 5-10 mg twice daily. CDR1 and CDR2 (germline): GTSNPN, SVGIG (reference sequence). The CDR3 is 11 residues long. Trimming cost V 3 bases and J 2 bases, with 4 bases left between them. Extracted RNA was reverse transcribed into cDNA, the sequencing template. TCRdb's copy holds only in-frame clones and misses some; the assay was immunoSEQ multiplex PCR. The table lists around 190,000 clones, around 66% of them singletons. The chain links TRBV30 to TRBJ1-2; D ambiguous. This TCR was recovered from a human donor with alopecia areata. The sample in question was CD4+ T cells sorted from blood, obtained at week 4, from a patient treated with tofacitinib. CDR3 DNA sequence: TGTGCCTGGAGGTTAAACTATGGCTACACCTTC. Its translation is CAWRLNYGYTF.